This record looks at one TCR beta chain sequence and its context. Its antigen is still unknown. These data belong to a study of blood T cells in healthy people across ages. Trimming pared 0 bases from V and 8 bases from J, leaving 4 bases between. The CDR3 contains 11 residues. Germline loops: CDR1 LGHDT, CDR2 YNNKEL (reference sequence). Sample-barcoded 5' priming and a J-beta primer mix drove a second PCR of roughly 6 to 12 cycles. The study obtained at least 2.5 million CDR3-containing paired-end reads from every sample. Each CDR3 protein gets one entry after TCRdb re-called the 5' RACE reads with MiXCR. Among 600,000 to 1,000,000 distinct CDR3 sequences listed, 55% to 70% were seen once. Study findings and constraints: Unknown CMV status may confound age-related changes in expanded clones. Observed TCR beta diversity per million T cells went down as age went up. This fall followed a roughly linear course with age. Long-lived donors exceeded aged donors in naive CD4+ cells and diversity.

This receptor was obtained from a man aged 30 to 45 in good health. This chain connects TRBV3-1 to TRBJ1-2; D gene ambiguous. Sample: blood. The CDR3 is CASSQEFGYTF. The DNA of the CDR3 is TGTGCCAGCAGCCAAGAGTTCGGCTACACCTTC.